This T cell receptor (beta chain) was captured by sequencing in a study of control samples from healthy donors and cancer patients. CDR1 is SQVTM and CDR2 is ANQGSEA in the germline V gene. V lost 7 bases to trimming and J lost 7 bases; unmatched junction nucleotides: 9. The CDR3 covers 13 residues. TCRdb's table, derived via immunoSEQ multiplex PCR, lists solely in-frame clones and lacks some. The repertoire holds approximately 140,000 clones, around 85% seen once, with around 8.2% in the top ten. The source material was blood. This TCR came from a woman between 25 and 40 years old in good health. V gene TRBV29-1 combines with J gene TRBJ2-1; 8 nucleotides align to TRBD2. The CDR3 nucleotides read TGCAGCGCGGGGGTCCCGGGGGGGAATGAGCAGTTCTTC. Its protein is CSAGVPGGNEQFF.